What follows describes a single T cell receptor beta chain. This clone was detected a few times. It lacks a known antigen. Per-base quality was not reported, and no clone a single base away is much larger than it. TCR beta CDR3 regions were sequenced from DNA using the immunoSEQ Assay. Per the original workflow: T cell density was computed as TCR beta template counts normalized to usable DNA estimated by amplifying housekeeping genes. Richness was estimated using the preseqR package, with extrapolation to 400,000 templates for PBMC samples and to 120,000 templates for tissue samples. Clonality was defined by subtracting Pielou's evenness from one. To identify tissue-enriched TCRs, differential abundance testing was run on productive amino-acid clonotypes with a minimum total count of 5 and an alpha of 0.1. The Jaccard Index and the Morisita Overlap Index were used to measure repertoire overlap between compartments. TCR beta CDR3s were clustered by GLIPH together with public tetramer-defined viral CDR3s, and at least three viral sequences plus V-gene enrichment were required for viral motifs. This immuneACCESS table, as held by TCRdb, lists in-frame sequences with V and J called but not all clones. Of the missing ones, under half trace to an unresolved V gene in checked studies; the others have no known cause. V, J and clone size are taken as reported in that table, and D and trimming were inferred from the DNA itself. The sample yields tens of thousands of clones; approximately 90% were counted once. The top ten hold approximately 20% of the sample.

V trim: 4 bases; J trim: 6 bases; unmatched bases: 7. Looking up the germline V gene yields CDR1 SGDLS and CDR2 YYNGEE. From the cysteine up to the phenylalanine, the CDR3 has a length of 15 residues. CDR3 DNA is the only sequence kept; it has 45 bases, read in frame from the first base. At diagnosis, peripheral blood, uninvolved tumor-adjacent lung and tumor were collected and stored as a combination of fresh-frozen and FFPE material. Blood samples were analyzed as peripheral blood mononuclear cells for TCR repertoire profiling. The source of the sample is a study of T cells in localized non-small cell lung cancer (dated by TCRdb to 2018 to 2021). Looking at the study overall: Comparing tumors with uninvolved tumor-adjacent lungs, the study looked at the T cell repertoires of approximately 250 patients with early-stage NSCLC. The cohort consisted of about 240 treatment-naive NSCLC patients whose localized lung tumors had been resected. A mean age of around 69 years was recorded for the NSCLC patients, of whom some 130 were male and 100 to 110 were female. What the authors observed across the whole study: Higher T cell density in blood was associated with longer overall survival, whereas higher clonality in adjacent lung was associated with shorter survival. Because of the exploratory design, TCR variables were selected using unadjusted p-values without false-discovery rate correction. Because multi-region sequencing of the tumors was not done, intratumor heterogeneity could not be ruled out. Of the top 100 tumor clones, a median of 57 were detected in paired uninvolved adjacent lung; about 28 were also among that lung's top 100. Uninvolved tumor-adjacent lung showed the highest T cell clonality, higher than tumor, which suggests more focused antigenic responses in the uninvolved tumor-adjacent lung.

This clonotype was obtained from a man between 40 and 75 years old with stage I lung adenocarcinoma. The sequences come from peripheral blood, collected before any cancer treatment. The V gene is TRBV9 and the J gene is TRBJ2-7, with TRBD2 identical over 13 junction bases. The CDR3 here reads CASSPGLAGALEQYF. The nucleotide sequence is given as TGTGCCAGCAGCCCTGGACTAGCGGGAGCCCTCGAGCAGTACTTC. The reference TRBV9 and TRBJ2-7 proteins fill in what lies around the CDR3, so the full variable domain reads DSGVTQTPKHLITATGQRVTLRCSPRSGDLSVYWYQQSLDQGLQFLIQYYNGEERAKGNILERFSAQQFPDLHSELNLSSLELGDSALYFCASSPGLAGALEQYFGPGTRLTVT.